These 11 T cell receptor beta chains came from one sample sequenced in a study of T cells in Graves' hyperthyroidism and ophthalmopathy. From RNA transcripts, TCR beta CDR3 regions were amplified. RT-PCR in the first round (using the HTBI primer set) targeted the TCR CDR3. One entry per CDR3 protein, called by TCRdb with MiXCR from the multiplex PCR reads. The sample yields roughly 700,000 distinct CDR3 sequences, approximately 15% seen once. Sequences were obtained from blood. These receptors were obtained from a woman aged 18-35 years with Graves' hyperthyroidism.

This clonotype was seen many times. The chain has TRBV28 and TRBJ1-5; D not resolved. The CDR3 length is 15 residues. V shed 5 bases and J shed 7 bases, with 18 bases lying between them. Germline lookup yields CDR1 MDHEN and CDR2 SYDVKM. CDR3 sequence: CASSPSYHEIQPQHF. The DNA for the CDR3 is TGTGCCAGCAGTCCCTCCTATCACGAAATCCAGCCCCAGCATTTT.

This clonotype has ten or more counts. This sequence joins TRBV9 and TRBJ1-1; 7 positions agree with TRBD1. The CDR3 loop spans 15 amino acids. Germline V lookup: CDR1 SGDLS, CDR2 YYNGEE. Trimming removed 3 bases from V and 3 bases from J; junction bases left unmatched: 8. The CDR3 DNA reads TGTGCCAGCAGCGCGACAGGGAATACGGACACTGAAGCTTTCTTT. Encoded protein: CASSATGNTDTEAFF.

On this clonotype itself: A clone one base away is much larger, so this may be a read error. The chain carries TRBV20-1 and TRBJ2-7; D might be TRBD1 or TRBD2, each matching 6 bases. V lost 6 bases and J 7 bases, leaving 19 bases between the germline ends. Germline V gives CDR1 DFQATT, CDR2 SNEGSKA (reference sequence). This CDR3 is built from 13 residues. Here the CDR3 reads CSAPLGWRGEQYF. DNA for the CDR3: TGCAGTGCCCCCCTGGGATGGAGGGGGGAGCAGTACTTC.

The chain links TRBV19 to TRBJ2-3; a possible D gene is TRBD2 (6 bases). V was pared by 4 bases and J by 1 base, with 9 bases between. This CDR3 spans 14 amino acids. From germline, CDR1 is LNHDA and CDR2 SQIVND (reference sequence). In DNA, the CDR3 is TGTGCCAGTAGTACTAGCGCGGGCACAGATACGCAGTATTTT. It codes for CASSTSAGTDTQYF. Supplemented by reference TRBV19 and TRBJ2-3, the full variable domain reads DGGITQSPKYLFRKEGQNVTLSCEQNLNHDAMYWYRQDPGQGLRLIYYSQIVNDFQKGDIAEGYSVSREKKESFPLTVTSAQKNPTAFYLCASSTSAGTDTQYFGPGTRLTVL.

The V call is TRBV20-1, the J call TRBJ2-2; 10 positions agree with TRBD1. The CDR3 extends over 15 amino acids. Germline trimming cut 3 bases from V and 5 bases from J; bases unmatched to any gene: 6. Per the germline V gene, CDR1 is DFQATT and CDR2 is SNEGSKA (reference sequence). CDR3 protein: CSARAGQGGTGELFF. The CDR3 nucleotides are TGCAGTGCTAGGGCAGGACAGGGGGGGACCGGGGAGCTGTTTTTT.

This clonotype has a handful of counts. The J gene is TRBJ1-2, the V gene TRBV5-4; D gene uncertain. The V end was cut by 0 bases, the J end by 2 bases, with 11 bases between. The length of the CDR3 is 15 residues. The germline V gene encodes CDR1 SGHNT and CDR2 YYREEE (reference sequence). The DNA of the CDR3 is TGTGCCAGCAGCTTGGCCTACGGCAGGAACTATGGCTACACCTTC. Its translation: CASSLAYGRNYGYTF. Filled out from reference TRBV5-4 and TRBJ1-2, the complete variable domain reads ETGVTQSPTHLIKTRGQQVTLRCSSQSGHNTVSWYQQALGQGPQFIFQYYREEENGRGNFPPRFSGLQFPNYSSELNVNALELDDSALYLCASSLAYGRNYGYTFGSGTRLTVV.

The J gene is TRBJ2-2, the V gene TRBV29-1; possibly TRBD1 for D (6 bases). The CDR3 spans 13 residues. The V and J ends lost 7 bases and 0 bases respectively, with 9 bases between them. Germline V CDR1 and CDR2: SQVTM, ANQGSEA. In nucleotides, the CDR3 is TGCAGCGCCGGACAGCCGAACACCGGGGAGCTGTTTTTT. It codes for CSAGQPNTGELFF.

This clonotype was seen more than once but under ten times. The chain couples TRBV3-1 to TRBJ1-2; no definite D call. CDR1 is LGHDT, CDR2 YNNKEL, per germline (reference sequence). This CDR3 comprises 14 residues. Trimming left V 2 bases short and J 3 bases short, with 10 bases between. CDR3 in DNA: TGTGCCAGCAGCCAACTCTGGGATGACTATGGCTACACCTTC. Translating it yields CASSQLWDDYGYTF.

This clonotype was seen ten or more times. The chain joins TRBV6-1 to TRBJ2-5; 9 bases align to TRBD1. Unmatched junction bases numbered 0, after V lost 8 bases and J lost 2 bases. CDR3 length equals 12 residues. Germline V lookup: CDR1 MNHNS, CDR2 SASEGT. This CDR3 reads CASGTGQETQYF. In DNA form, the CDR3 reads TGTGCCAGCGGGACAGGGCAAGAGACCCAGTACTTC.

This chain links TRBV19 with TRBJ1-1; D gene ambiguous. CDR1 LNHDA and CDR2 SQIVND come from the germline V gene (reference sequence). The CDR3 is 13 amino acids. V gave up 3 bases and J gave up 4 bases, with 9 bases separating them. The CDR3 DNA reads TGTGCCAGTAGTATCGGTTTGCGCACTGAAGCTTTCTTT. Protein: CASSIGLRTEAFF.

This clonotype was recorded at least ten times. The chain uses TRBV7-9 and TRBJ2-1, with 10 nucleotides matching TRBD2. CDR1 SEHNR and CDR2 FQNEAQ come from the germline V gene (reference sequence). J gave up 4 bases and V 7 bases, and 7 bases lay outside the gene matches. CDR3 length: 15 residues. The CDR3 nucleotides are TGTGCCAGCACGTTAGCGGGGGGACGTTACAATGAGCAGTTCTTC. Translated, it gives CASTLAGGRYNEQFF.